The sequence of this T cell receptor (beta chain) was determined in a study of cytomegalovirus exposure and HLA in healthy donors. V gave up 4 bases and J gave up 2 bases; unmatched junction bases: 5. CDR3 length: 17 amino acids. CDR1 and CDR2 (germline): SGHRS, YFSETQ. Vbeta (60) and Jbeta (13) primers were used in the PCR. Generated by immunoSEQ multiplex PCR, the TCRdb table keeps only in-frame clones and is missing some. The sample includes 100,000 or so clones, approximately 84% seen only once; the top ten take roughly 2%. Comments on this clone: Its matching antigen is unknown.

Study-wide findings and caveats: An Asian-associated ancestry cluster reportedly showed fewer N-insertions than the roughly 600-donor mean in a later analysis. CMV serostatus stood as the only immune exposure information on hand. Most TCR beta V segments were productive about 90% or about 30% of the time in an earlier analysis.

This chain connects TRBV5-1 to TRBJ2-3; 15 bases align to TRBD2. This receptor was taken from a man aged 18 to 30 in good health and CMV-seronegative. Sequencing was performed on PBMCs. The CDR3 coding sequence is TGCGCCAGCAGCCCGGGACTAGCGGGAGGTTTCACAGATACGCAGTATTTT. Protein product: CASSPGLAGGFTDTQYF.